This T cell receptor (beta chain) is from a study of chemoradiotherapy in HPV16-positive cancers. Clones were sequenced by immunoSEQ multiplex PCR, and TCRdb holds only the in-frame ones, with some missing. The table records about 68,000 clones, about 88% of them present only once. This clone qualifies as medium-sized. Antigen specificity is unknown. Repeated repertoire sampling spanned the course of chemoradiotherapy. CDR1 MDHEN and CDR2 SYDVKM come from the germline V gene. V shed 7 bases, J shed 1 base, and the junction held 1 base outside the gene matches. This CDR3 spans 14 amino acids. The study, taken as a whole, reports: Non-HPV-specific T cells did not expand in tumors during treatment, whereas candidate HPV-specific clones and E7-related motifs did.

The chain uses TRBV28 and TRBJ2-1, with 10 bases identical to TRBD2. This TCR came from a human donor with HPV-associated anogenital cancer. Sequencing was performed on blood, taken from a patient who underwent chemoradiotherapy. Written as DNA, the CDR3 is TGTGCCAGCATTAGCGGGAGGTCCTACAATGAGCAGTTCTTC. It yields the protein CASISGRSYNEQFF.